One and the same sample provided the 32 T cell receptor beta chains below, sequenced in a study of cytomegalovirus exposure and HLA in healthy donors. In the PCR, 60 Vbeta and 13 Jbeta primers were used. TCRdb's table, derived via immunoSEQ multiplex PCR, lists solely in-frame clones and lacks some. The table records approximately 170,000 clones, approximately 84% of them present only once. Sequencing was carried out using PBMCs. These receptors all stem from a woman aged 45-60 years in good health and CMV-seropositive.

CDR3 residues: CASRETGSAEQFF. In DNA, the CDR3 is TGTGCCAGCAGAGAAACAGGGTCCGCTGAGCAGTTCTTC. The chain joins TRBV19 to TRBJ2-1; maybe TRBD1 (6 bases). CDR1 is LNHDA and CDR2 is SQIVND in the germline V gene (reference sequence). V was shortened by 9 bases and J by 9 bases, with 18 bases between the two germline ends. The CDR3 runs 13 residues. The full variable domain, completed using reference TRBV19 and TRBJ2-1, is DGGITQSPKYLFRKEGQNVTLSCEQNLNHDAMYWYRQDPGQGLRLIYYSQIVNDFQKGDIAEGYSVSREKKESFPLTVTSAQKNPTAFYLCASRETGSAEQFFGPGTRLTVL.

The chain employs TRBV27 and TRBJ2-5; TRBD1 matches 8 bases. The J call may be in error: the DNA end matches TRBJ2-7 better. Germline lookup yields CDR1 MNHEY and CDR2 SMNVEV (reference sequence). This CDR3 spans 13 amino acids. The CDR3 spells CASRRLRGREQYF. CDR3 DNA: TGTGCCAGCAGGAGACTCAGGGGGCGCGAGCAGTACTTC.

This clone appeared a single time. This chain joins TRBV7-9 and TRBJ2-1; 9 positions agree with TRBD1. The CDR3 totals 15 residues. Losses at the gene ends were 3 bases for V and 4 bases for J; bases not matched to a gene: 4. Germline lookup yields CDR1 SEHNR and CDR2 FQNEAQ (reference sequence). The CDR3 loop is CASSLWTGEYNEQFF. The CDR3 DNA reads TGTGCCAGCAGCTTGTGGACAGGGGAGTACAATGAGCAGTTCTTC.

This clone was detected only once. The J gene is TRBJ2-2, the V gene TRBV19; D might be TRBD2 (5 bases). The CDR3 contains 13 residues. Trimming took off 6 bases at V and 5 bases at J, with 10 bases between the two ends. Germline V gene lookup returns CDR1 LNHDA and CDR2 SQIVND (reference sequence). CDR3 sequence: CASSPTGTGELFF. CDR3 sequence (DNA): TGTGCCAGTAGCCCGACGGGGACCGGGGAGCTGTTTTTT.

The CDR3 spells CASSKGRVVPGELFF. CDR3 bases: TGTGCCAGTAGTAAGGGCAGGGTTGTGCCCGGGGAGCTGTTTTTT. The chain couples TRBV19 to TRBJ2-2; weak D call: TRBD1 (5 bases). V was cut by 4 bases and J by 6 bases, with 15 bases left in between. CDR3 length: 15 amino acids. Germline V gene data show CDR1 as LNHDA and CDR2 as SQIVND (reference sequence).

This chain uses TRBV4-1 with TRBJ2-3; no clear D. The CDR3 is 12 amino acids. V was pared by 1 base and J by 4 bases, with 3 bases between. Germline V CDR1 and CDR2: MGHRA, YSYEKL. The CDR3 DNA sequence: TGCGCCAGCAGCCAAGTAGCAGATACGCAGTATTTT. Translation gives CASSQVADTQYF.

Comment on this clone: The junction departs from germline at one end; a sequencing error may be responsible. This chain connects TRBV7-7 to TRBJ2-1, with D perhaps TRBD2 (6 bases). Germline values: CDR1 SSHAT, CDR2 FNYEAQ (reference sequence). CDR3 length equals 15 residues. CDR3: CASSLAGSGNNEQFF. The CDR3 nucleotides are TGTGCTAGCAGCTTAGCCGGGAGCGGAAACAATGAGCAGTTCTTC.

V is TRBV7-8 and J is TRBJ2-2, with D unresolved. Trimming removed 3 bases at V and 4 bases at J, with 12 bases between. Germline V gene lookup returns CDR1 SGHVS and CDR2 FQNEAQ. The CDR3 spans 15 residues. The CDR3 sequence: CASSLSRTSTGELFF. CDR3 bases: TGTGCCAGCAGCTTGAGTAGAACGAGCACCGGGGAGCTGTTTTTT.

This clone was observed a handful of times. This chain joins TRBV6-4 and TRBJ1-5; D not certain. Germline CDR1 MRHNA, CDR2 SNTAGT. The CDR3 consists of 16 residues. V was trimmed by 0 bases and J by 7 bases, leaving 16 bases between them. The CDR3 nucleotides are TGTGCCAGCAGTGACTCGATGGCCGGGGAGGGCCAGCCCCAGCATTTT. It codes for CASSDSMAGEGQPQHF.

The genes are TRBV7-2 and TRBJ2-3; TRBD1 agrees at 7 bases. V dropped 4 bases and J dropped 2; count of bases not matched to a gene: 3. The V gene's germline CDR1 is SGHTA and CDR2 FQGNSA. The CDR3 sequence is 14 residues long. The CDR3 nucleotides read TGTGCCAGCAGCTGGGGACAGTACACAGATACGCAGTATTTT. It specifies CASSWGQYTDTQYF.

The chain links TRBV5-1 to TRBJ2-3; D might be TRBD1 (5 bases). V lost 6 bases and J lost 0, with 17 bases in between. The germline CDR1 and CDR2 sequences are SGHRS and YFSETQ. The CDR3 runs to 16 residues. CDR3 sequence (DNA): TGCGCCAGCAAAAGGGGCCGACAGTCTAGCACAGATACGCAGTATTTT. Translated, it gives CASKRGRQSSTDTQYF.

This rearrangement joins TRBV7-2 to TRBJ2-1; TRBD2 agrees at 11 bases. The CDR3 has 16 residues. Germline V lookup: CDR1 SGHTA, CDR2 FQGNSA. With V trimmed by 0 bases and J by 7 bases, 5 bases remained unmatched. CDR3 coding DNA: TGTGCCAGCAGCTTAGCTAGCGGGAGGGCCGGTAATGAGCAGTTCTTC. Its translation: CASSLASGRAGNEQFF.

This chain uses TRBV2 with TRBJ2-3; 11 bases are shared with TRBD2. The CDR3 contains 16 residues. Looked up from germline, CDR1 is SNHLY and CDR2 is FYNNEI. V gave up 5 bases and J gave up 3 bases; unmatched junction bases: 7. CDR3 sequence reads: CASSPTSGGNTDTQYF. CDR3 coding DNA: TGTGCCAGCAGTCCCACTAGCGGGGGCAATACAGATACGCAGTATTTT.

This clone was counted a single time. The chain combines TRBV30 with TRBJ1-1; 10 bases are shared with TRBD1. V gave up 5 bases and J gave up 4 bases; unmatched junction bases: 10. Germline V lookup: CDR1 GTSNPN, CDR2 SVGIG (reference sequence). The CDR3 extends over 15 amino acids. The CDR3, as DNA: TGTGCCTGGCCATCTGACAGGGGGCCGGGCACTGAAGCTTTCTTT. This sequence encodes CAWPSDRGPGTEAFF. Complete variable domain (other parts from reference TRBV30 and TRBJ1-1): SQTIHQWPATLVQPVGSPLSLECTVEGTSNPNLYWYRQAAGRGLQLLFYSVGIGQISSEVPQNLSASRPQDRQFILSSKKLLLSDSGFYLCAWPSDRGPGTEAFFGQGTRLTVV.

The DNA of the CDR3 is TGTGCCAGCAGTTACGGACAGGGTCCTTACGAGCAGTACTTC. Translated, it gives CASSYGQGPYEQYF. The J gene is TRBJ2-7, the V gene TRBV27, with 8 nucleotides matching TRBD1. Germline V gene sequence: CDR1 MNHEY, CDR2 SMNVEV (reference sequence). The length of the CDR3 is 14 residues. V dropped 4 bases and J dropped 4; count of bases not matched to a gene: 6.

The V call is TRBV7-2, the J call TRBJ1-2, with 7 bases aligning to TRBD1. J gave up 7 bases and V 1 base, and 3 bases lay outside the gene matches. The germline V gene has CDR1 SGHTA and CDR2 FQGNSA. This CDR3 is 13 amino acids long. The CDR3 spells CASSLEQGSGYTF. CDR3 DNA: TGTGCCAGCAGCTTAGAACAGGGGTCTGGCTACACCTTC.

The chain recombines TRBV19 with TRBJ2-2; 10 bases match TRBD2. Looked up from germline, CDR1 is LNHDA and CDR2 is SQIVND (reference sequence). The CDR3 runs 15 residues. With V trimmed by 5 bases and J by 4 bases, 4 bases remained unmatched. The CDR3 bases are TGTGCCAGTAGTTTAGCGGGAGGAACCACCGGGGAGCTGTTTTTT. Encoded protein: CASSLAGGTTGELFF.

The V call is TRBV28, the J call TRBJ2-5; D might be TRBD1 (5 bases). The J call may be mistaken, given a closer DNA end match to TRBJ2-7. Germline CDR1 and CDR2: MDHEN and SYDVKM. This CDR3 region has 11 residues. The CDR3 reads CASRQGPEQYF. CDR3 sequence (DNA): TGTGCCAGCCGGCAGGGCCCCGAGCAGTACTTC.

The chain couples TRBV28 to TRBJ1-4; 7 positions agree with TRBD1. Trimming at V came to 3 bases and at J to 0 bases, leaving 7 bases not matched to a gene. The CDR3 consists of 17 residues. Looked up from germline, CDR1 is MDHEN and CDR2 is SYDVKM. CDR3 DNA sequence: TGTGCCAGCAGTTTCAGGGCAGGGGGTGCAACTAATGAAAAACTGTTTTTT. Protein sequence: CASSFRAGGATNEKLFF. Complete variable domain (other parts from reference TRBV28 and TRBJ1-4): DVKVTQSSRYLVKRTGEKVFLECVQDMDHENMFWYRQDPGLGLRLIYFSYDVKMKEKGDIPEGYSVSREKKERFSLILESASTNQTSMYLCASSFRAGGATNEKLFFGSGTQLSVL.

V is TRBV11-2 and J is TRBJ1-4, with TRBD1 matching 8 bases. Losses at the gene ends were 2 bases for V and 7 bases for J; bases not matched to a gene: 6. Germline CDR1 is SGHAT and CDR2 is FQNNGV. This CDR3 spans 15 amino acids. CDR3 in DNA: TGTGCCAGCAGCTTAAACAGGGGGATGTTTGAAAAACTGTTTTTT. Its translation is CASSLNRGMFEKLFF.

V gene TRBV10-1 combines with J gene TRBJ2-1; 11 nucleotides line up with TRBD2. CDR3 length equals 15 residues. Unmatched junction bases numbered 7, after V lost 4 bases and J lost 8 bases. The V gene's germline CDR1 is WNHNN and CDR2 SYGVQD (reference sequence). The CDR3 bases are TGCGCCAGCAGTGGTAGCGGGGGGGTGTTGGATGAGCAGTTCTTC. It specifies CASSGSGGVLDEQFF.

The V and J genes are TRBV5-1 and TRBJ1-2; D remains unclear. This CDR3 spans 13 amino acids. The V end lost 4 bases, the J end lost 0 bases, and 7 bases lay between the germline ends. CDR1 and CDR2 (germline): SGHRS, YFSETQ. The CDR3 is CASSPGSNYGYTF. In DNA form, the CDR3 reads TGCGCCAGCAGCCCAGGATCTAACTATGGCTACACCTTC.

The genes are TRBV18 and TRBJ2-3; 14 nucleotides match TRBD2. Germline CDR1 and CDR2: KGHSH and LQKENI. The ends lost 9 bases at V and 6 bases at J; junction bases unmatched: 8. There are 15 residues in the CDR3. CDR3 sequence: CASSSGLAGADTQYF. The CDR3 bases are TGTGCCAGTTCCTCGGGACTAGCGGGGGCGGATACGCAGTATTTT.

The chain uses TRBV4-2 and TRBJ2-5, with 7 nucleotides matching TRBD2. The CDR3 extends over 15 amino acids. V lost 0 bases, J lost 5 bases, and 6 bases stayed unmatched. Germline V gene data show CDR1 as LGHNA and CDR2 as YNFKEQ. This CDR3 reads CASSQDVASGETQYF. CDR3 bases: TGTGCCAGCAGCCAAGATGTGGCTAGCGGTGAGACCCAGTACTTC.

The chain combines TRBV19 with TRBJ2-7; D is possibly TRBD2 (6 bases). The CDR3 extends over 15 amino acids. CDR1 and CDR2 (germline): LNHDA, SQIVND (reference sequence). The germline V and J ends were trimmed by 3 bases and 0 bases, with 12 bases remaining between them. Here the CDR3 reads CASSILGGSSYEQYF. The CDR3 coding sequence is TGTGCCAGTAGTATTCTTGGGGGGAGCTCCTACGAGCAGTACTTC.

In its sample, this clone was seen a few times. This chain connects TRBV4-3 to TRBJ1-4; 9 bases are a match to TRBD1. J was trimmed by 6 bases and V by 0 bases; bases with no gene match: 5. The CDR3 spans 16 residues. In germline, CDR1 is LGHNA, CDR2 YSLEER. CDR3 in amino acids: CASSQDPRTGDEKLFF. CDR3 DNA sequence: TGCGCCAGCAGCCAAGACCCCCGGACAGGGGATGAAAAACTGTTTTTT.

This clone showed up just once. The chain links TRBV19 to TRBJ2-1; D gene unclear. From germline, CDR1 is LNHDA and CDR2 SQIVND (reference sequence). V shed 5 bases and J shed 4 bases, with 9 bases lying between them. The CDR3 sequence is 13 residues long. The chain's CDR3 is CASSLTTYNEQFF. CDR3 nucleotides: TGTGCCAGTAGTTTGACAACATACAATGAGCAGTTCTTC.

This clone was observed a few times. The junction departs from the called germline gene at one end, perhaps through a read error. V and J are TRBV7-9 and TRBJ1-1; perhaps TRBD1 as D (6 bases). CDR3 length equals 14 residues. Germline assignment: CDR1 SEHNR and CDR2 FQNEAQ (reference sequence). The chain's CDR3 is CSSSLDSGVTEAFF. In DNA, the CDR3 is TGTTCCAGCAGCTTAGACTCAGGGGTGACTGAAGCTTTCTTT.

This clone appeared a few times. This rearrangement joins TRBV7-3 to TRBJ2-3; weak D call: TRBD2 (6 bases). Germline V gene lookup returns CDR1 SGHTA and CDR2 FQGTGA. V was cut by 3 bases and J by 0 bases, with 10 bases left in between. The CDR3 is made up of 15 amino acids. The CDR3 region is CASSFIAASTDTQYF. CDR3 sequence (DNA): TGTGCCAGCAGCTTCATAGCGGCAAGCACAGATACGCAGTATTTT.

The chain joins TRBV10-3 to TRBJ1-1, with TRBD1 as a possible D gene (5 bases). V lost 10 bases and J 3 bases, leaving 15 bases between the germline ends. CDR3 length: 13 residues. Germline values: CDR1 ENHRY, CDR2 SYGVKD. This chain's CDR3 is CANSGGSDTEAFF. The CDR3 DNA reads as TGTGCCAACTCCGGGGGATCTGACACTGAAGCTTTCTTT.

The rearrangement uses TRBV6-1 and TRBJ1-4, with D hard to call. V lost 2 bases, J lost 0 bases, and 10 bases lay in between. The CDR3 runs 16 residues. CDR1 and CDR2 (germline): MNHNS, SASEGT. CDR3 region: CASSESPSATNEKLFF. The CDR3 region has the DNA TGTGCCAGCAGTGAAAGCCCCAGCGCAACTAATGAAAAACTGTTTTTT.

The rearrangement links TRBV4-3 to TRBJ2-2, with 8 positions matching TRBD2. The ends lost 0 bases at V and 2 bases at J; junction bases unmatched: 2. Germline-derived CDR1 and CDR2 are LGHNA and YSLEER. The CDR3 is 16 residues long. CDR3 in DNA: TGCGCCAGCAGCCAAGATGCGGGGGGCAACACCGGGGAGCTGTTTTTT. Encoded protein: CASSQDAGGNTGELFF.